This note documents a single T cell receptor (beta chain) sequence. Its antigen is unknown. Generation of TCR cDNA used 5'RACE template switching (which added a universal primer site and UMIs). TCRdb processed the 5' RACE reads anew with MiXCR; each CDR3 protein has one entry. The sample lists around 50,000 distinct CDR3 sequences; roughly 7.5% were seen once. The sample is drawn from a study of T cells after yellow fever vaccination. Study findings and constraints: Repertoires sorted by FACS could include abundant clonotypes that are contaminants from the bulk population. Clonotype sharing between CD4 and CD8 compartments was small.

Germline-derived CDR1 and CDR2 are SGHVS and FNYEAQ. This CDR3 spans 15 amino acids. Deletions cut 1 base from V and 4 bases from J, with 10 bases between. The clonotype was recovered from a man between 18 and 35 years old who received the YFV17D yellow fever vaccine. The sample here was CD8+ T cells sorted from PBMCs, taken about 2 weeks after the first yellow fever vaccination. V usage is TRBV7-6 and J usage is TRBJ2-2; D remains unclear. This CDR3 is CASSLGPWATGELFF. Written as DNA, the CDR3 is TGTGCCAGCAGCTTAGGGCCGTGGGCCACCGGGGAGCTGTTTTTT. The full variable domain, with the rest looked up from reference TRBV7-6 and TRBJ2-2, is GAGVSQSPRYKVTKRGQDVALRCDPISGHVSLYWYRQALGQGPEFLTYFNYEAQQDKSGLPNDRFSAERPEGSISTLTIQRTEQRDSAMYRCASSLGPWATGELFFGEGSRLTVL.